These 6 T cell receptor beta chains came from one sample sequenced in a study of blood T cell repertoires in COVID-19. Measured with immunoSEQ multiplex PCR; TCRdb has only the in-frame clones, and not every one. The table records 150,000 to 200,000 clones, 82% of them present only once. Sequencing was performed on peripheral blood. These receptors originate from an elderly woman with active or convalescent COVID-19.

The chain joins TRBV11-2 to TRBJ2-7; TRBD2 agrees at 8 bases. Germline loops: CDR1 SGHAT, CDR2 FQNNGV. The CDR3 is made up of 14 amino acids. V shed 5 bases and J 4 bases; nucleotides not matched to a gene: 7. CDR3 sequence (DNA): TGTGCCAGCAGCACATCTAGCGGGCAATACGAGCAGTACTTC. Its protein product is CASSTSSGQYEQYF.

In DNA, the CDR3 is TGTGCCAGCAGTTTATCGTCCGTTCTAAATTCACCCCTCCACTTT. Translation gives CASSLSSVLNSPLHF. The chain couples TRBV27 to TRBJ1-6; D not resolved. Germline-derived CDR1 and CDR2 are MNHEY and SMNVEV (reference sequence). Trimming pared 0 bases from V and 7 bases from J, leaving 10 bases between. The CDR3 is 15 amino acids.

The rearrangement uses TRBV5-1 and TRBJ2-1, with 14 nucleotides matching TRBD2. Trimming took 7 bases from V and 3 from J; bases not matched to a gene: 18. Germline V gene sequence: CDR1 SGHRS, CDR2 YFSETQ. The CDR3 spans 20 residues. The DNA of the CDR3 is TGCGCCAGCGCTAAGTCTGATCCGGGACTAGCGGGAGTGTACTACAATGAGCAGTTCTTC. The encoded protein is CASAKSDPGLAGVYYNEQFF.

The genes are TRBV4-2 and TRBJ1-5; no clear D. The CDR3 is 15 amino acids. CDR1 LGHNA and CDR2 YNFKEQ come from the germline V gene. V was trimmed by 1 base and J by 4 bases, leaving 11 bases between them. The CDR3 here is CASSQVGGDNQPQHF. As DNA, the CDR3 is TGTGCCAGCAGCCAAGTCGGCGGAGATAATCAGCCCCAGCATTTT.

The CDR3 reads CASSRGLAGLSETQYF. The CDR3 DNA reads TGTGCCAGCAGCCGGGGACTAGCGGGTTTGTCAGAGACCCAGTACTTC. The rearrangement uses TRBV11-2 and TRBJ2-5; TRBD2 aligns across 12 bases. J was trimmed by 4 bases and V by 5 bases; bases with no gene match: 8. From germline, CDR1 is SGHAT and CDR2 FQNNGV. There are 16 residues in the CDR3.

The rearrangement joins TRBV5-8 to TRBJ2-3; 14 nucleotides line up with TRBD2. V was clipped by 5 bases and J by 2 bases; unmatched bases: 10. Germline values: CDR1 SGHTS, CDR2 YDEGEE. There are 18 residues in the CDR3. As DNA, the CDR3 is TGTGCCAGCAGTTCCGGGACTAGCGGGAGTCTTCTCACAGATACGCAGTATTTT. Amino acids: CASSSGTSGSLLTDTQYF.